This TCR beta chain was sequenced during a study of cytomegalovirus exposure and HLA in healthy donors. Germline V gene lookup returns CDR1 SGHVS and CDR2 FQNEAQ. There are 15 residues in the CDR3. V was clipped by 2 bases and J by 2 bases, with 12 bases between them. Sequencing was performed with immunoSEQ multiplex PCR; in TCRdb, only in-frame clones are kept and a portion is missing. The profile shows about 200,000 clones, about 81% of them singletons. This receptor was identified in a woman aged 30 to 39 in good health and CMV-seronegative. This chain joins TRBV7-8 and TRBJ1-2, with D possibly being TRBD1 (6 bases). Sample: PBMCs. CDR3 bases: TGTGCCAGCAGCTTATTGCGGGGGCCGAACTATGGCTACACCTTC. It yields the protein CASSLLRGPNYGYTF.